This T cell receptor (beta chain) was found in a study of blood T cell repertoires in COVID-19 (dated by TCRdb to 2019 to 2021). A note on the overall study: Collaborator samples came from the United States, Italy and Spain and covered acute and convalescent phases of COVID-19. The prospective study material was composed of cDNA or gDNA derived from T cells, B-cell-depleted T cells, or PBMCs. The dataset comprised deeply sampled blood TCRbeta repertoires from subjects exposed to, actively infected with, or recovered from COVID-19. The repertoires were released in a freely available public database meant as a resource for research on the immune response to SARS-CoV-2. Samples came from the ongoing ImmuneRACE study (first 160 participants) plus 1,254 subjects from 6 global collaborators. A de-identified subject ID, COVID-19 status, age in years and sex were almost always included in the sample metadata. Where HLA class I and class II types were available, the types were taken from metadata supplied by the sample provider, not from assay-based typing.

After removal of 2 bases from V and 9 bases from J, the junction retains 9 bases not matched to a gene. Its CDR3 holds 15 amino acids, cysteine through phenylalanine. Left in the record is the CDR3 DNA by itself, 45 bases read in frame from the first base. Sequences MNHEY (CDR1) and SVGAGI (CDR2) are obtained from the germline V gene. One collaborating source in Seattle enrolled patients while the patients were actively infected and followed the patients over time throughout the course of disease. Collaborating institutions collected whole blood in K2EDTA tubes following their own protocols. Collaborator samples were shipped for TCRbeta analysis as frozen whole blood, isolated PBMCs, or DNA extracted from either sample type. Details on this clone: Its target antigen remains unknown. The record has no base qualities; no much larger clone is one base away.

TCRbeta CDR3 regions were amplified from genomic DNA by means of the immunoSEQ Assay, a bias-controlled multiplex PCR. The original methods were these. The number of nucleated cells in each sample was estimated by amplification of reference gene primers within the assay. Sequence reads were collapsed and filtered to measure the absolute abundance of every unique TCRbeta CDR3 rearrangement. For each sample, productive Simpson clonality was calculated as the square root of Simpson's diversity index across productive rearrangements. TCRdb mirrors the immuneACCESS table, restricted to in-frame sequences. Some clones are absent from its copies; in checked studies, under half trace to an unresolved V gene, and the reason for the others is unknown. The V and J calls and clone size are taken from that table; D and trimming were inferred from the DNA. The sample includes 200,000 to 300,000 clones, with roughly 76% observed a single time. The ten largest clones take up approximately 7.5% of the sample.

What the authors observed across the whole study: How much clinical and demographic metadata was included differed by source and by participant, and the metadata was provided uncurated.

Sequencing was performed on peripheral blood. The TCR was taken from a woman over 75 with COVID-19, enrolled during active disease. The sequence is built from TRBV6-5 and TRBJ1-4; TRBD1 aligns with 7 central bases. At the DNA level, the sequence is TGTGCCAGCAGTTACGACTCCGGGACAGAGAAAAAACTGTTTTTT. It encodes CASSYDSGTEKKLFF.